What follows are 28 T cell receptor beta chains derived from one specimen sequenced in a study of blood T cell repertoires in COVID-19. Sequenced by immunoSEQ multiplex PCR; TCRdb stores in-frame clones only, minus some. This sample has about 190,000 clones, with roughly nine tenths found just once. Sequenced material: peripheral blood. All receptors derive from a man in his sixties or seventies with active or convalescent COVID-19.

The chain recombines TRBV19 with TRBJ1-6, with D uncertain. The CDR3 has 13 amino acids. V was cut by 5 bases and J by 7 bases, with 9 bases left in between. Per the germline V gene, CDR1 is LNHDA and CDR2 is SQIVND (reference sequence). CDR3 nucleotide sequence: TGTGCCAGTAGTGAGAGAGGCAATTCACCCCTCCACTTT. Its protein product is CASSERGNSPLHF.

The V and J genes are TRBV5-1 and TRBJ2-7; D is uncertain. The CDR3 has 15 amino acids. Trimming took 0 bases from V and 2 from J, leaving 12 bases between them. CDR1 SGHRS and CDR2 YFSETQ come from the germline V gene. Written as DNA, the CDR3 is TGCGCCAGCAGCTTGGATTCGGCGGTGACCTACGAGCAGTACTTC. Amino acids: CASSLDSAVTYEQYF.

The gene calls are TRBV28 and TRBJ1-5; the D gene is possibly TRBD1 (6 bases). V shed 6 bases and J shed 0 bases, with 15 bases lying between them. Germline CDR1 is MDHEN and CDR2 is SYDVKM. This CDR3 region has 16 residues. DNA for the CDR3: TGTGCCAGCAGAGAGAATACAGGGATTAGCAATCAGCCCCAGCATTTT. Protein sequence: CASRENTGISNQPQHF.

The V and J genes are TRBV30 and TRBJ2-7; weak D call: TRBD2 (5 bases). Germline V lookup: CDR1 GTSNPN, CDR2 SVGIG (reference sequence). This CDR3 spans 14 amino acids. Trimming left V 0 bases short and J 5 bases short, with 14 bases between. CDR3 region: CAWSVRGFSHEQYF. CDR3 sequence (DNA): TGTGCCTGGAGTGTACGAGGGTTTAGTCACGAGCAGTACTTC.

The chain couples TRBV3-1 (or the pseudogene TRBV3-2) to TRBJ2-5, with 12 bases that match TRBD2. Germline values: CDR1 LGHDT, CDR2 YNNKEL (reference sequence). J lost 6 bases, V lost 0 bases, and 11 bases had no gene match. The CDR3 has 18 residues. The CDR3 DNA is TGTGCCAGCAGCCAAGATTTTAGGTTGACTAGCGGGAGTCAGACCCAGTACTTC. Its translation is CASSQDFRLTSGSQTQYF.

J is TRBJ1-1 and V is TRBV27; 8 bases line up with TRBD1. CDR3 length: 17 residues. V shed 1 base, J shed 2 bases, and the junction held 9 bases outside the gene matches. Germline CDR1 is MNHEY and CDR2 is SMNVEV (reference sequence). The CDR3 DNA follows: TGTGCCAGCAGTTTATTCTCAAAAGGACAGGGAAACACTGAAGCTTTCTTT. Its protein is CASSLFSKGQGNTEAFF.

The genes are TRBV18 and TRBJ1-6; D not resolved. Germline-derived CDR1 and CDR2 are KGHSH and LQKENI. The CDR3 covers 15 residues. The germline V and J ends were trimmed by 3 bases and 5 bases, with 11 bases remaining between them. For the CDR3, the DNA is TGTGCCAGCTCACCCAGGAGGCCAGATAATTCACCCCTCCACTTT. The encoded protein is CASSPRRPDNSPLHF.

The rearrangement joins TRBV11-2 to TRBJ2-1; D is possibly TRBD2 (5 bases). Per the germline V gene, CDR1 is SGHAT and CDR2 is FQNNGV. The CDR3 has 14 amino acids. V shed 7 bases and J shed 5 bases, with 15 bases lying between them. Here the CDR3 DNA reads TGTGCCAGCAAACGGGATCGGTGGGACAATGAGCAGTTCTTC. This sequence encodes CASKRDRWDNEQFF.

This clone was counted a single time. This chain connects TRBV2 to TRBJ2-2; D perhaps matches TRBD2 (5 bases). Deletions cut 7 bases from V and 6 bases from J, with 18 bases between. The CDR3 is made up of 15 amino acids. CDR1 SNHLY and CDR2 FYNNEI come from the germline V gene. DNA of the CDR3: TGTGCCAGCACTACGGTACTAGGCCCCTCCGGGGAGCTGTTTTTT. This translates into CASTTVLGPSGELFF. The whole variable domain, filled in from reference TRBV2 and TRBJ2-2, reads EPEVTQTPSHQVTQMGQEVILRCVPISNHLYFYWYRQILGQKVEFLVSFYNNEISEKSEIFDDQFSVERPDGSNFTLKIRSTKLEDSAMYFCASTTVLGPSGELFFGEGSRLTVL.

V and J are TRBV27 and TRBJ1-2, with D maybe TRBD1 (5 bases). Germline CDR1 reads MNHEY; CDR2 reads SMNVEV (reference sequence). V was shortened by 4 bases and J by 5 bases, with 11 bases between the two germline ends. This CDR3 contains 13 residues. The CDR3 DNA is TGTGCCAGCAGTTCATTCCAGGGATATGGCTACACCTTC. Protein: CASSSFQGYGYTF.

V and J are TRBV27 and TRBJ2-2; 13 bases are a match to TRBD2. With V trimmed by 4 bases and J by 6 bases, 14 bases remained unmatched. This CDR3 spans 19 amino acids. CDR1 and CDR2 from the germline V gene are MNHEY and SMNVEV (reference sequence). Here the CDR3 reads CASSYYPGTSGMGAGELFF. The CDR3 nucleotides are TGTGCCAGCAGTTACTATCCCGGGACTAGCGGGATGGGGGCCGGGGAGCTGTTTTTT.

The J gene is TRBJ1-5, the V gene TRBV19; TRBD1 might be the D (5 bases). The CDR3 is 13 residues long. V lost 0 bases, J lost 8 bases, and 8 bases lay in between. Germline V gives CDR1 LNHDA, CDR2 SQIVND (reference sequence). CDR3 region: CASSIDGGEPQHF. CDR3 sequence (DNA): TGTGCCAGTAGTATAGATGGAGGGGAGCCCCAGCATTTT.

V and J are TRBV7-6 and TRBJ2-5; the D is unclear. The germline gives CDR1 SGHVS, CDR2 FNYEAQ. The CDR3 extends over 14 amino acids. Trimming took 2 bases from V and 4 from J, leaving 11 bases between them. In nucleotides, the CDR3 is TGTGCCAGCAGCTTAATAGTTGGGCGAGAGACCCAGTACTTC. Translation gives CASSLIVGRETQYF. Supplemented by reference TRBV7-6 and TRBJ2-5, the full variable domain reads GAGVSQSPRYKVTKRGQDVALRCDPISGHVSLYWYRQALGQGPEFLTYFNYEAQQDKSGLPNDRFSAERPEGSISTLTIQRTEQRDSAMYRCASSLIVGRETQYFGPGTRLLVL.

The chain employs TRBV7-2 and TRBJ2-3; D uncertain. Trimming removed 1 base at V and 6 bases at J, with 8 bases between. CDR1 is SGHTA and CDR2 is FQGNSA in the germline V gene. The length of the CDR3 is 13 residues. CDR3 protein: CASSLVVRDTQYF. The CDR3 DNA follows: TGTGCCAGCAGCTTAGTGGTCCGGGATACGCAGTATTTT.

The chain recombines TRBV6-2 or TRBV6-3 with TRBJ2-7; 7 bases fit TRBD2. Germline CDR1 MNHEY, CDR2 SVGEGT. Trimming removed 6 bases from V and 2 bases from J; junction bases left unmatched: 13. The CDR3 spans 16 residues. DNA for the CDR3: TGTGCCAGCAGCCGCATCCCGGGAGGCAGCACCTACGAGCAGTACTTC. It translates to CASSRIPGGSTYEQYF.

This rearrangement joins TRBV5-1 to TRBJ2-7; possibly TRBD2 for D (5 bases). The CDR3 is 15 residues long. Germline CDR1 reads SGHRS; CDR2 reads YFSETQ. V was cut by 4 bases and J by 0 bases, with 14 bases left in between. As DNA, the CDR3 is TGCGCCAGCAGCCTGACGACGGGGAGCTCCTACGAGCAGTACTTC. Its translation is CASSLTTGSSYEQYF.

The chain has TRBV7-2 and TRBJ2-7; D perhaps matches TRBD1 (5 bases). The CDR3 consists of 13 residues. V was cut by 5 bases and J by 4 bases, with 12 bases left in between. Looked up from germline, CDR1 is SGHTA and CDR2 is FQGNSA. DNA of the CDR3: TGTGCCAGCAGCAGAGAGAGACAGTACGAGCAGTACTTC. As protein: CASSRERQYEQYF.

This chain links TRBV28 with TRBJ2-3; possible D gene TRBD2, 6 bases. Germline lookup yields CDR1 MDHEN and CDR2 SYDVKM. The CDR3 spans 15 residues. With 5 bases removed from V and 2 bases from J, the gap between germline ends came to 14 bases. The CDR3 is CASSPSAGTTDTQYF. The CDR3 DNA sequence: TGTGCCAGCAGTCCCTCCGCGGGAACCACAGATACGCAGTATTTT.

The chain recombines TRBV5-4 with TRBJ1-1; no clear D gene. V was shortened by 0 bases and J by 0 bases, with 9 bases between the two germline ends. CDR1 is SGHNT and CDR2 is YYREEE in the germline V gene (reference sequence). CDR3 length: 15 amino acids. For the CDR3, the DNA is TGTGCCAGCAGCTTGGTGCGGGCCATGAACACTGAAGCTTTCTTT. Encoded protein: CASSLVRAMNTEAFF.

The V gene is TRBV9, the J gene TRBJ1-1; TRBD1 is a possible D gene (6 bases). This CDR3 spans 14 amino acids. With 4 bases removed from V and 0 bases from J, the gap between germline ends came to 10 bases. Germline V CDR1 and CDR2: SGDLS, YYNGEE. In DNA, the CDR3 is TGTGCCAGCAGCAGAGGGGGGGTGAACACTGAAGCTTTCTTT. This encodes CASSRGGVNTEAFF. The full variable domain, completed using reference TRBV9 and TRBJ1-1, is DSGVTQTPKHLITATGQRVTLRCSPRSGDLSVYWYQQSLDQGLQFLIQYYNGEERAKGNILERFSAQQFPDLHSELNLSSLELGDSALYFCASSRGGVNTEAFFGQGTRLTVV.

J is TRBJ1-5 and V is TRBV5-6, with D tentatively TRBD1 (5 bases). Germline V CDR1 and CDR2: SGHDT, YYEEEE. V lost 0 bases and J lost 5, with 9 bases in between. This CDR3 is built from 14 residues. The CDR3 here is CASSLGGGDQPQHF. In DNA form, the CDR3 reads TGTGCCAGCAGCTTGGGGGGCGGCGATCAGCCCCAGCATTTT.

The V call is TRBV15, the J call TRBJ2-1; D is possibly TRBD2 (5 bases). The CDR3 consists of 15 residues. V lost 3 bases and J lost 6, with 15 bases in between. Looked up from germline, CDR1 is LNHNV and CDR2 is YYDKDF (reference sequence). The CDR3 DNA is TGTGCCACCAGCAGGGACTTCCTAACCTTCAATGAGCAGTTCTTC. This sequence encodes CATSRDFLTFNEQFF.

Here the CDR3 DNA reads TGTGCCAGCAATAGATTGTTCGTGTTAAGCAATCAGCCCCAGCATTTT. It codes for CASNRLFVLSNQPQHF. This chain uses TRBV28 with TRBJ1-5; D not resolved. The CDR3 runs 16 residues. With 7 bases removed from V and 1 base from J, the gap between germline ends came to 17 bases. Looked up from germline, CDR1 is MDHEN and CDR2 is SYDVKM.

The chain employs TRBV2 and TRBJ2-5; 8 positions agree with TRBD1. In germline, CDR1 is SNHLY, CDR2 FYNNEI. Losses at the gene ends were 1 base for V and 3 bases for J; bases not matched to a gene: 16. CDR3 length: 19 amino acids. CDR3 DNA sequence: TGTGCCAGCAGTGAAGGGGCCGCGAGGGGGACAGGCATAAAAGAGACCCAGTACTTC. Its protein is CASSEGAARGTGIKETQYF.

The genes are TRBV2 and TRBJ1-5; possibly TRBD1 for D (5 bases). The germline gives CDR1 SNHLY, CDR2 FYNNEI. Trimming pared 4 bases from V and 0 bases from J, leaving 10 bases between. The CDR3 covers 15 residues. CDR3 sequence (DNA): TGTGCCAGCAGTGGGGGGGAGGGTAGCAATCAGCCCCAGCATTTT. Amino acid sequence: CASSGGEGSNQPQHF.

This clone was counted once. J is TRBJ1-5 and V is TRBV5-5; the match to TRBD1 covers 9 bases. Germline V gene sequence: CDR1 SGHKS, CDR2 YYEKEE (reference sequence). The V gene end was trimmed by 1 base and the J gene end by 4 bases; junction bases not matched to a gene: 6. The CDR3 is made up of 16 amino acids. The DNA of the CDR3 is TGTGCCAGCAGCTTGCTGTCGACAGGGGGGAATCAGCCCCAGCATTTT. Protein sequence: CASSLLSTGGNQPQHF.

This chain uses TRBV3-1 (or the pseudogene TRBV3-2) with TRBJ2-3; 8 bases agree with TRBD2. J lost 2 bases, V lost 4 bases, and 11 bases had no gene match. The CDR3 runs to 17 residues. CDR1 is LGHDT and CDR2 is YNNKEL in the germline V gene (reference sequence). CDR3 sequence: CASSPLTAGGITDTQYF. CDR3 DNA: TGTGCCAGCAGCCCTTTAACCGCGGGGGGTATCACAGATACGCAGTATTTT.

The rearrangement joins TRBV5-6 to TRBJ2-2; possible D gene TRBD1, 5 bases. Trimming took 4 bases from V and 0 from J, leaving 13 bases between them. The CDR3 length is 16 residues. Per germline, CDR1 SGHDT and CDR2 YYEEEE. CDR3 protein: CASSIRDTPNTGELFF. In DNA form, the CDR3 reads TGTGCCAGCAGCATCAGGGATACTCCGAACACCGGGGAGCTGTTTTTT. Full variable domain (rest looked up from reference TRBV5-6 and TRBJ2-2): DAGVTQSPTHLIKTRGQQVTLRCSPKSGHDTVSWYQQALGQGPQFIFQYYEEEERQRGNFPDRFSGHQFPNYSSELNVNALLLGDSALYLCASSIRDTPNTGELFFGEGSRLTVL.